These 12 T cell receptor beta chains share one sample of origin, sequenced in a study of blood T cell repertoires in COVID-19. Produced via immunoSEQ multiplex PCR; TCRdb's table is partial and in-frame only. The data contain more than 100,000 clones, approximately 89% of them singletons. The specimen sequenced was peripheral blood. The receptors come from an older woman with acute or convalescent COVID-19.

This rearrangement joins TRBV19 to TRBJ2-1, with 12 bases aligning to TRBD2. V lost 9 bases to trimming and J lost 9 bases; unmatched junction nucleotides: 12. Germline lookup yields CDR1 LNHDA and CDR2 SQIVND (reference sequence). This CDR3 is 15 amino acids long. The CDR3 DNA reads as TGTGCCAGCCAAGGACTAGCGGGGTATAATACTGAGCAGTTCTTC. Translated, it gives CASQGLAGYNTEQFF.

The CDR3, as DNA: TGTGCCAGCTTAGCGGGAGAAGCCTACGAGCAGTACGTC. Translated: CASLAGEAYEQYV. The V call is TRBV10-3, the J call TRBJ2-7, with TRBD2 identical over 9 bases. Trimming took 10 bases from V and 2 from J; bases not matched to a gene: 6. The CDR3 extends over 13 amino acids. From germline, CDR1 is ENHRY and CDR2 SYGVKD.

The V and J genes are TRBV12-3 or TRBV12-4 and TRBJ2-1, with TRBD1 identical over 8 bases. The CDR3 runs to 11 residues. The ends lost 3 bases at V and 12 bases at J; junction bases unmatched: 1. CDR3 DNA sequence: TGTGCCAGCAGTTTCGGACAGGGGCAGTTCTTC. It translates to CASSFGQGQFF.

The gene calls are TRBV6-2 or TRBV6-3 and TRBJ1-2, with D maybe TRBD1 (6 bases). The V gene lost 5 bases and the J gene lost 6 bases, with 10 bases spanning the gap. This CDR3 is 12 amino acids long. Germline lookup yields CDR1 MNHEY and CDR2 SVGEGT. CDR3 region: CASSRYRDGYTF. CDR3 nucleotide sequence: TGTGCCAGCAGTAGATACAGGGATGGCTACACCTTC.

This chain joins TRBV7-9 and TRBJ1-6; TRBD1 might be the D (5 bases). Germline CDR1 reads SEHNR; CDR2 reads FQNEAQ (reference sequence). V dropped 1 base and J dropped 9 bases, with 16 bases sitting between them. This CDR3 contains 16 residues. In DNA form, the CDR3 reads TGTGCCAGCAGCTTAGGCCGGGACTTAGGTACTTCACCCCTCCACTTT. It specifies CASSLGRDLGTSPLHF. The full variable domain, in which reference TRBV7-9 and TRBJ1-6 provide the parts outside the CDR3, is DTGVSQNPRHKITKRGQNVTFRCDPISEHNRLYWYRQTLGQGPEFLTYFQNEAQLEKSRLLSDRFSAERPKGSFSTLEIQRTEQGDSAMYLCASSLGRDLGTSPLHFGNGTRLTVT.

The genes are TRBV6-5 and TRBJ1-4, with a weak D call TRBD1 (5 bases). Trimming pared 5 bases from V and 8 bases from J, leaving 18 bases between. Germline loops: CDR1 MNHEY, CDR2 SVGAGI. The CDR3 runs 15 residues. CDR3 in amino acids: CASSRTWGGREKLFF. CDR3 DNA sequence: TGTGCCAGCAGTCGTACCTGGGGGGGTCGGGAAAAACTGTTTTTT.

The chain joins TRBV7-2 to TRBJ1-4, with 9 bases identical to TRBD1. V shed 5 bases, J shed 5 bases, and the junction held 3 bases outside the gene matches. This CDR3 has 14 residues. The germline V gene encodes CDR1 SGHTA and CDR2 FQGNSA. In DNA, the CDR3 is TGTGCCAGCAGCACGGGACAGGGAAATGAAAAACTGTTTTTT. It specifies CASSTGQGNEKLFF.

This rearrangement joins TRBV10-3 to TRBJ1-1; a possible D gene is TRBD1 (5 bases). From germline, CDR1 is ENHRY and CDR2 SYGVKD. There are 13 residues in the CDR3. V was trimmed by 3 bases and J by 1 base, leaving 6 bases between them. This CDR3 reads CAISDRENTEAFF. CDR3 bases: TGTGCCATCAGTGACAGGGAGAACACTGAAGCTTTCTTT.

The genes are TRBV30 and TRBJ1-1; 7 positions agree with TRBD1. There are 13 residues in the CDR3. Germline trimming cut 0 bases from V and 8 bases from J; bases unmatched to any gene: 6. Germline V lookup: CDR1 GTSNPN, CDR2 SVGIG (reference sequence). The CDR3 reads CAWSVLMGQEAFF. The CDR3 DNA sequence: TGTGCCTGGAGTGTGTTGATGGGACAGGAAGCTTTCTTT.

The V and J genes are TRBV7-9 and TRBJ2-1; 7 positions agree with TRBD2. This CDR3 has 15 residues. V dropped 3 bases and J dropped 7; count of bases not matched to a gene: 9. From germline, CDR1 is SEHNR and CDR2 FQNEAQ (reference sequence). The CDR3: CASSFRGRASNEQFF. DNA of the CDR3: TGTGCCAGCAGCTTCAGAGGGAGGGCAAGTAATGAGCAGTTCTTC.

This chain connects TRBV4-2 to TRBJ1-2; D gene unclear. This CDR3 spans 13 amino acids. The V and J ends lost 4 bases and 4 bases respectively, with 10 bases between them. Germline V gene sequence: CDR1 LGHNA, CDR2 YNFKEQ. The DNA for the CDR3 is TGTGCCAGCAGCCGGGCGGGGTCCTATGGCTACACCTTC. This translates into CASSRAGSYGYTF.

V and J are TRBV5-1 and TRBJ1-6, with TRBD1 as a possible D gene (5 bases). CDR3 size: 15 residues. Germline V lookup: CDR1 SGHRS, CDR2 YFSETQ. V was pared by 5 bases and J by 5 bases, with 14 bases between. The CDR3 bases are TGCGCCAGCAGTCTGGGCGGGGCGAATAATTCACCCCTCCACTTT. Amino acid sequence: CASSLGGANNSPLHF.